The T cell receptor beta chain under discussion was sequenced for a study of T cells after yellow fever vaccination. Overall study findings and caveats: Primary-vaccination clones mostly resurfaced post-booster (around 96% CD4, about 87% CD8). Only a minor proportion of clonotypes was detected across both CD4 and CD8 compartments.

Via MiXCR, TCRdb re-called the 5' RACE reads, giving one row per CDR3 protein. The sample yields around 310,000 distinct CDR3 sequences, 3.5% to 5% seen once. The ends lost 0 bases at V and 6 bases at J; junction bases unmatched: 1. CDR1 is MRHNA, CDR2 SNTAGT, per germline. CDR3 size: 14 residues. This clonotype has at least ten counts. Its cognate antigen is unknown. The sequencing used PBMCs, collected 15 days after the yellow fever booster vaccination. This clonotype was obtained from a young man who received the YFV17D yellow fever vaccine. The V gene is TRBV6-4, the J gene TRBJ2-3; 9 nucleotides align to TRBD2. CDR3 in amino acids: CASSDSRGGDTQYF. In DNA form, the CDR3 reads TGTGCCAGCAGTGACTCGCGGGGGGGCGATACGCAGTATTTT.